Reported below is one T cell receptor beta chain. Antigen: not known. This sample was taken from a study of OX40 agonist ivuxolimab in advanced cancers. Across the study: Patients undergoing dose escalation presented with hepatocellular carcinoma, melanoma, renal cell or head and neck cancer. Partial responses were achieved by three patients: one hepatocellular carcinoma, two cutaneous melanoma.

Sequencing was performed with immunoSEQ multiplex PCR; in TCRdb, only in-frame clones are kept and a portion is missing. The repertoire holds about 67,000 clones, with 91% as singletons. Looked up from germline, CDR1 is LNHDA and CDR2 is SQIVND (reference sequence). The CDR3 has 15 residues. V gave up 1 base and J gave up 2 bases, with 10 bases separating them. Findings and limits, study-wide: Clonal expansion from baseline to week 6 occurred in both CD4+ and CD8+ T cells. CD8+ T cells (on average) carried more expanded clones than CD4+ T cells.

This rearrangement joins TRBV19 to TRBJ2-3, with a tentative D call TRBD1 (5 bases). This clonotype was sampled from an adult with an advanced solid tumor such as melanoma, head and neck, liver or kidney cancer. The specimen comprised CD4+ or CD8+ T cells sorted from blood, sampled in a trial of the OX40 agonist ivuxolimab. The CDR3 loop reads CASSIVGGATDTQYF. The CDR3 region has the DNA TGTGCCAGTAGTATAGTTGGTGGGGCCACAGATACGCAGTATTTT. The full variable domain, in which reference TRBV19 and TRBJ2-3 provide the parts outside the CDR3, is DGGITQSPKYLFRKEGQNVTLSCEQNLNHDAMYWYRQDPGQGLRLIYYSQIVNDFQKGDIAEGYSVSREKKESFPLTVTSAQKNPTAFYLCASSIVGGATDTQYFGPGTRLTVL.